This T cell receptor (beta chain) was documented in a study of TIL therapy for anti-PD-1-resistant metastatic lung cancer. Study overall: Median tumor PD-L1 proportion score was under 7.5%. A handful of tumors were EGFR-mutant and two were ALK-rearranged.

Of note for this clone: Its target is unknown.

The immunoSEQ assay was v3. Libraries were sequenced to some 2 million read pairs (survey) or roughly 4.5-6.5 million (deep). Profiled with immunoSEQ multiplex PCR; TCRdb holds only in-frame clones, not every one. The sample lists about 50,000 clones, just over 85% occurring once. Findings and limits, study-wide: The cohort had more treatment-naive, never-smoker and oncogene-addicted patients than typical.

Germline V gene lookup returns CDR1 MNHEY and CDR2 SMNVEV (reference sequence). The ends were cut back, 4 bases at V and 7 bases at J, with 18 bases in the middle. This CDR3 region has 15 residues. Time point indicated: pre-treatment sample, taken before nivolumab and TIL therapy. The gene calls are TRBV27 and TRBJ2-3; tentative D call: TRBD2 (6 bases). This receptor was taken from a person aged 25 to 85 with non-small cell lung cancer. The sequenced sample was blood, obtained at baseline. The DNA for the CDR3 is TGTGCCAGCAGTTCCTCCCCAGGACTACGGTATACGCAGTATTTT. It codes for CASSSSPGLRYTQYF.